Shown below are 32 T cell receptor beta chains from a single sample sequenced in a study of T cell clonality in common variable immunodeficiency. Clones were read by immunoSEQ multiplex PCR, and TCRdb kept only the in-frame ones, dropping some. Singletons are absent from the sample, which has approximately 52,000 clones. Sequencing was carried out using peripheral blood mononuclear cells. These receptors were taken from a person aged 18 to 75 in good health.

This clone has more than one count but fewer than ten. Read coverage stops 3 residues before the CDR3 terminus; the germline J gene supplies the remainder. V usage is TRBV7-2 and J usage is TRBJ1-1; TRBD1 matches at 9 bases. V shed 4 bases, J shed 4 bases, and the junction held 4 bases outside the gene matches. Germline-derived CDR1 and CDR2 are SGHTA and FQGNSA. The CDR3 has 14 amino acids. The CDR3 spells CASSYPGQGTEAFF. The CDR3 bases that were read are TGTGCCAGCAGCTATCCGGGACAGGGCACTGAA.

With respect to this clone: The read finishes 3 residues shy of the CDR3 end, and the germline J gene is used to complete it. The chain couples TRBV20-1 to TRBJ2-7; 11 nucleotides agree with TRBD2. V dropped 2 bases and J dropped 4; count of bases not matched to a gene: 4. Germline loops: CDR1 DFQATT, CDR2 SNEGSKA (reference sequence). There are 14 residues in the CDR3. The CDR3 bases that were read are TGCAGTGCTAGACGTAGCGGGAGGGAGTACGAG. Translating gives CSARRSGREYE. Given in full, the CDR3 is CSARRSGREYEQYF.

This clone appeared many times. The read finishes 3 residues shy of the CDR3 end, and the germline J gene is used to complete it. V is TRBV5-1 and J is TRBJ2-3; 10 bases agree with TRBD2. Germline CDR1 and CDR2: SGHRS and YFSETQ. The CDR3 spans 16 residues. The trim removed 4 bases at V and 6 bases at J, leaving 11 bases unmatched. This CDR3 reads CASSPFSSGSSDTQYF. The part of the CDR3 DNA that was read is TGCGCCAGCAGCCCCTTCTCTAGCGGGAGTTCGGATACG.

In this sample, this clone turned up a few times. The CDR3 end lies 3 residues beyond the end of the read and is filled in from the germline J gene. The chain is built from TRBV20-1 and TRBJ1-1; 8 nucleotides line up with TRBD1. CDR1 and CDR2 from the germline V gene are DFQATT and SNEGSKA (reference sequence). The CDR3 is 17 amino acids. Trimming at V came to 0 bases and at J to 3 bases, leaving 12 bases not matched to a gene. The CDR3 loop reads CSARDHRQGTKYTEAFF. CDR3 DNA, as far as it was read: TGCAGTGCTAGAGACCACCGACAGGGGACCAAATACACTGAA.

In its sample, this clone was seen many times. The CDR3 end lies 3 residues beyond the end of the read and is filled in from the germline J gene. V is TRBV2 and J is TRBJ2-2; 12 bases match TRBD2. The CDR3 spans 16 residues. The J segment lost 7 bases and the V segment lost 7 bases, leaving 10 bases of the junction unmatched. Germline V gives CDR1 SNHLY, CDR2 FYNNEI. This CDR3 reads CASKTSGSEFGGELFF. CDR3 bases read: TGTGCCAGCAAGACTAGCGGGAGTGAATTTGGCGGGGAG. The full variable domain, its missing parts supplied by reference TRBV2 and TRBJ2-2, is EPEVTQTPSHQVTQMGQEVILRCVPISNHLYFYWYRQILGQKVEFLVSFYNNEISEKSEIFDDQFSVERPDGSNFTLKIRSTKLEDSAMYFCASKTSGSEFGGELFFGEGSRLTVL.

This clone was detected a few times. The DNA read from the CDR3 is TGTGCCAGTAGTTCCCCCCCGGGACAGGGTGCTAATGAAAAG. Translated: CASSSPPGQGANEK. The entire CDR3 is CASSSPPGQGANEKLFF. V and J are TRBV19 and TRBJ2-2; 9 bases align to TRBD1. Sequencing ends 3 residues short of the CDR3 end; the germline J gene provides the rest. CDR3 length: 17 amino acids. Germline CDR1 is LNHDA and CDR2 is SQIVND (reference sequence).

In this sample, this clone turned up many times. The CDR3 region is CSARKLGGTEQFF. The CDR3 DNA, read in part, is TGCAGTGCTAGGAAACTAGGGGGTACTGAG. The V call is TRBV20-1, the J call TRBJ2-1, with a possible D match to TRBD1 (6 bases). The read stops 3 residues short of the end of the CDR3; the missing end is completed from the germline J gene. The CDR3 extends over 13 amino acids. Germline values: CDR1 DFQATT, CDR2 SNEGSKA (reference sequence). Trimming stripped 3 bases from V and 9 bases from J, with 15 bases between.

This clone was seen at least ten times. The read ends 3 residues before the CDR3 terminus; that terminus is restored from the germline J gene. The chain combines TRBV11-2 with TRBJ2-1; D perhaps matches TRBD1 (5 bases). Germline values: CDR1 SGHAT, CDR2 FQNNGV. The V gene lost 5 bases and the J gene lost 4 bases, with 9 bases spanning the gap. The CDR3 spans 13 residues. The sequenced part of the CDR3 DNA is TGTGCCAGCAGCCCAGGGATTTACAATGAG. It is translated as CASSPGIYNE. The whole CDR3 is CASSPGIYNEQFF.

Regarding this clone: The CDR3 is cut off 3 residues early in the read; its end comes from the germline J gene. This chain connects TRBV7-2 to TRBJ2-2; 7 nucleotides align to TRBD1. Germline lookup yields CDR1 SGHTA and CDR2 FQGNSA. The CDR3 is 15 residues long. Incomplete CDR3 DNA: TGTGCCAGCAGCTTGACAGGGACGGATTATGAAAAG. This encodes CASSLTGTDYEK. The entire CDR3 is CASSLTGTDYEKLFF.

For this clone: The germline gene is not matched at one end of the junction; a read error may be the cause. The CDR3 extends 3 residues past the end of the read, so its final part is completed from the germline J gene. This chain uses TRBV7-7 with TRBJ2-5, with 7 bases that match TRBD2. CDR3 length: 15 residues. Germline V gene data show CDR1 as SSHAT and CDR2 as FNYEAQ (reference sequence). This CDR3 is CASSPEASGQETQYF. The sequenced part of the CDR3 DNA is TGTGCTAGCAGCCCTGAGGCTAGCGGACAAGAGACC.

In its sample, this clone was seen many times. Coverage ceases 3 residues before the CDR3 finishes, and the germline J gene fills in the end. The genes are TRBV6-1 and TRBJ2-1; D is possibly TRBD1 (5 bases). This CDR3 spans 16 amino acids. Trimming shortened V by 4 bases and J by 6 bases, and 19 bases separated the two germline ends. The germline V gene has CDR1 MNHNS and CDR2 SASEGT. The covered CDR3 bases are TGTGCCAGCAGTGTAATCCAGGGTAGGAAGGGCAATGAG. Translated, it gives CASSVIQGRKGNE. The complete CDR3 reads CASSVIQGRKGNEQFF.

This clone was detected ten times or more. The observed sequence ends 3 residues before the CDR3 terminus, with the missing tail filled in from the germline J gene. The rearrangement links TRBV28 to TRBJ2-2; D gene unclear. V was trimmed by 8 bases and J by 3 bases, leaving 10 bases between them. Germline CDR1 reads MDHEN; CDR2 reads SYDVKM. This CDR3 comprises 13 residues. The sequenced part of the CDR3 DNA is TGTGCCAGCCACGGGTTCCACACCGGGGAG. Translated, it gives CASHGFHTGE. The whole CDR3 sequence reads CASHGFHTGELFF.

This clone was detected a few times. The CDR3 extends 3 residues past the end of the read, so its final part is completed from the germline J gene. The rearrangement joins TRBV5-1 to TRBJ2-3, with D unresolved. The V end lost 0 bases, the J end lost 1 base, and 12 bases lay between the germline ends. This CDR3 has 16 residues. Per the germline V gene, CDR1 is SGHRS and CDR2 is YFSETQ. CDR3 protein: CASSLATGIGTDTQYF. The CDR3 bases that were read are TGCGCCAGCAGCTTGGCCACCGGTATAGGCACAGATACG.

This clone showed up many times. The CDR3 bases that were read are TGTGCCAGCAGCTTAGGGGACAGGTACCACGAAAAA. Protein sequence: CASSLGDRYHEK. The whole CDR3 is CASSLGDRYHEKLFF. The chain uses TRBV7-9 and TRBJ1-4; 8 bases align to TRBD1. The CDR3 goes on 3 residues after the read ends, and that part is filled in from the germline J gene. This CDR3 spans 15 amino acids. The germline CDR1 and CDR2 sequences are SEHNR and FQNEAQ (reference sequence). V gave up 1 base and J gave up 8 bases; unmatched junction bases: 6.

This clone was counted ten times or more. The CDR3 extends 3 residues past the end of the read, so its final part is completed from the germline J gene. The chain links TRBV29-1 to TRBJ1-2; D is possibly TRBD1 (5 bases). The length of the CDR3 is 13 residues. Germline V lookup: CDR1 SQVTM, CDR2 ANQGSEA. Between the trimmed V and J ends, which lost 7 bases and 2 bases, there was a span of 14 bases. The CDR3 bases that were read are TGCAGCGGGGGGGACGGAAACAACTATGGC. Encoded protein: CSGGDGNNYG. The whole CDR3 sequence reads CSGGDGNNYGYTF.

This clone was observed many times. Sequencing ends 3 residues short of the CDR3 end; the germline J gene provides the rest. The J gene is TRBJ1-2, the V gene TRBV5-1; D is possibly TRBD1 (5 bases). With 3 bases removed from V and 7 bases from J, the gap between germline ends came to 19 bases. Germline loops: CDR1 SGHRS, CDR2 YFSETQ. The CDR3 sequence is 15 residues long. This chain's CDR3 is CASSYPDTAMVGYTF. CDR3 DNA, as far as it was read: TGCGCCAGCAGCTACCCGGACACCGCTATGGTTGGC.

This clone was seen ten or more times. Sequencing ends 3 residues short of the CDR3 end; the germline J gene provides the rest. The chain is built from TRBV19 and TRBJ1-1; a possible D gene is TRBD1 (5 bases). The CDR3 has 11 residues. Germline CDR1 is LNHDA and CDR2 is SQIVND (reference sequence). The V end was cut by 10 bases, the J end by 7 bases, with 13 bases between. CDR3 amino acids: CAITTGYEAFF. CDR3 DNA, as far as it was read: TGTGCCATAACAACAGGTTATGAA. Using reference TRBV19 and TRBJ1-1 for the parts outside the CDR3, the full variable domain is DGGITQSPKYLFRKEGQNVTLSCEQNLNHDAMYWYRQDPGQGLRLIYYSQIVNDFQKGDIAEGYSVSREKKESFPLTVTSAQKNPTAFYLCAITTGYEAFFGQGTRLTVV.

This clone was found many times. The CDR3 bases that were read are TGCGCCAGCAGCACGGGGTACAGCTCCTCCTACGAG. This sequence encodes CASSTGYSSSYE. The whole CDR3 region reads CASSTGYSSSYEQYF. This chain connects TRBV5-1 to TRBJ2-7; tentatively, D is TRBD2 (5 bases). The CDR3 extends 3 residues past the end of the read, so its final part is completed from the germline J gene. Germline V gives CDR1 SGHRS, CDR2 YFSETQ. This CDR3 is 15 amino acids long. V shed 4 bases and J shed 0 bases, with 14 bases lying between them.

Comments on this clone: The read is 3 residues too short to cover the CDR3 end, so that end is filled in from the germline J gene. V is TRBV19 and J is TRBJ1-2; the D gene is possibly TRBD1 (5 bases). CDR1 is LNHDA and CDR2 is SQIVND in the germline V gene (reference sequence). This CDR3 is built from 14 residues. The sequenced CDR3 bases are TGTGCCAGTAGTTTGGGACTATGGTTAGGCGAC. It encodes CASSLGLWLGD. The CDR3, in full, reads CASSLGLWLGDYTF.

In its sample, this clone was seen many times. Coverage ceases 3 residues before the CDR3 finishes, and the germline J gene fills in the end. This rearrangement joins TRBV2 to TRBJ2-2; TRBD1 might be the D (5 bases). Trimming took off 6 bases at V and 5 bases at J, with 19 bases between the two ends. Germline loops: CDR1 SNHLY, CDR2 FYNNEI. CDR3 length: 16 residues. The CDR3 here is CASRDTTTPVTGELFF. The covered CDR3 bases are TGTGCCAGCAGGGACACAACTACCCCGGTTACCGGGGAG.

This clone was seen many times. The read comes to an end 3 residues before the CDR3 does, leaving the germline J gene to fill in the end. The V and J genes are TRBV9 and TRBJ2-3, with TRBD2 matching 8 bases. The length of the CDR3 is 13 residues. Germline CDR1 is SGDLS and CDR2 is YYNGEE. The CDR3 DNA, read in part, is TGTGCCAGCAGCGTAGAGGAGCGGGGGTCG. Amino acid sequence: CASSVEERGS. The complete CDR3 protein is CASSVEERGSQYF.

Notes on this clone: From the germline J gene comes the end of the CDR3, since the read stops 3 residues before it. The chain recombines TRBV19 with TRBJ1-6; a weak D match, TRBD1 (6 bases). V was pared by 5 bases and J by 4 bases, with 12 bases between. The germline V gene encodes CDR1 LNHDA and CDR2 SQIVND (reference sequence). CDR3 length: 15 amino acids. The CDR3 here is CASSLRQEYNSPLHF. The CDR3 bases that were read are TGTGCCAGTAGTCTCAGACAGGAATATAATTCACCC.

This clone was detected a few times. The sequenced fragment ends 3 residues before the CDR3 boundary, so the rest is inferred from the germline J gene. This rearrangement joins TRBV11-2 to TRBJ2-3, with D possibly matching TRBD1 (6 bases). Trimming removed 3 bases from V and 0 bases from J, with 7 bases in between. Germline V gene lookup returns CDR1 SGHAT and CDR2 FQNNGV. This CDR3 has 14 amino acids. This chain's CDR3 is CASSLGASTDTQYF. The CDR3 bases that were read are TGTGCCAGCAGCTTGGGGGCTAGCACAGATACG. The whole variable domain, remainder taken from reference TRBV11-2 and TRBJ2-3, is EAGVAQSPRYKIIEKRQSVAFWCNPISGHATLYWYQQILGQGPKLLIQFQNNGVVDDSQLPKDRFSAERLKGVDSTLKIQPAKLEDSAVYLCASSLGASTDTQYFGPGTRLTVL.

This clone was seen more than once but under ten times. Incomplete CDR3 DNA: TGTGCCAGCTCCCAAGGGCCACTTTCGCAACCC. This translates into CASSQGPLSQP. The entire CDR3 reads CASSQGPLSQPLHF. This sequence joins TRBV18 and TRBJ1-6, with D hard to call. With the read ending 3 residues before the CDR3 end, the germline J gene is used to fill in that end. CDR1 and CDR2 from the germline V gene are KGHSH and LQKENI. This CDR3 region has 14 residues. The ends were cut back, 6 bases at V and 12 bases at J, with 18 bases in the middle.

This clone was counted many times. The CDR3 end lies 3 residues beyond the end of the read and is filled in from the germline J gene. The chain uses TRBV2 and TRBJ2-1; maybe TRBD2 (6 bases). V lost 11 bases, J lost 1 base, and 12 bases lay in between. CDR3 size: 13 residues. CDR1 is SNHLY and CDR2 is FYNNEI in the germline V gene. The DNA read from the CDR3 is TGTGCCGCAAGCGGGTCGTCCTACAATGAG. This gives the protein CAASGSSYNE. The full CDR3 protein reads CAASGSSYNEQFF.

This clone was found many times. The read ends 3 residues early relative to the CDR3; the germline J gene fills the gap. V is TRBV2 and J is TRBJ2-7, with 11 positions matching TRBD2. Trimming took 6 bases from V and 1 from J; bases not matched to a gene: 5. Germline values: CDR1 SNHLY, CDR2 FYNNEI. The CDR3 is 15 amino acids. The CDR3 DNA, read in part, is TGTGCCAGCAGGACGGGACTAGCGGTTTCCTACGAG. It codes for CASRTGLAVSYE. The whole CDR3 region reads CASRTGLAVSYEQYF.

This clone was counted at least ten times. The sequenced fragment ends 3 residues before the CDR3 boundary, so the rest is inferred from the germline J gene. The gene calls are TRBV6-2 or TRBV6-3 and TRBJ2-5; a possible D gene is TRBD1 (6 bases). V dropped 0 bases and J dropped 1 base, with 12 bases sitting between them. The CDR3 is 16 residues long. Germline CDR1 MNHEY, CDR2 SVGEGT. CDR3 DNA (partial): TGTGCCAGCAGTTACTCGAGGGGGAAGGGCCAAGAGACC. It is translated as CASSYSRGKGQET. The CDR3 as a whole reads CASSYSRGKGQETQYF.

This clone was counted at least ten times. The CDR3 end is not reached by the read, which stops 3 residues before it; the germline J gene fills it in. The chain uses TRBV18 and TRBJ2-7; TRBD2 aligns across 8 bases. The CDR3 consists of 14 residues. After removal of 4 bases from V and 5 bases from J, the junction contained 7 bases not matched to a gene. Germline CDR1 and CDR2: KGHSH and LQKENI. CDR3 sequence: CASSRTGTRDEQYF. CDR3 DNA, as far as it was read: TGTGCCAGCTCACGGACCGGGACTAGAGACGAG.

This clone was detected many times. Read coverage stops 3 residues before the CDR3 terminus; the germline J gene supplies the remainder. This sequence joins TRBV7-2 and TRBJ1-1, with TRBD1 identical over 7 bases. The germline CDR1 and CDR2 sequences are SGHTA and FQGNSA. The CDR3 covers 15 residues. Trimming at V came to 5 bases and at J to 2 bases, leaving 8 bases not matched to a gene. Incomplete CDR3 DNA: TGTGCCAGCAGCCGATGGACAGGAATTAACACTGAA. Its translation is CASSRWTGINTE. In full, the CDR3 is CASSRWTGINTEAFF. Filled out from reference TRBV7-2 and TRBJ1-1, the complete variable domain reads GAGVSQSPSNKVTEKGKDVELRCDPISGHTALYWYRQSLGQGLEFLIYFQGNSAPDKSGLPSDRFSAERTGGSVSTLTIQRTQQEDSAVYLCASSRWTGINTEAFFGQGTRLTVV.

This clone was counted at least ten times. The CDR3 goes on 3 residues after the read ends, and that part is filled in from the germline J gene. V usage is TRBV5-1 and J usage is TRBJ2-2; TRBD1 is a possible D gene (5 bases). The germline CDR1 and CDR2 sequences are SGHRS and YFSETQ. The CDR3 consists of 15 residues. V lost 2 bases, J lost 2 bases, and 10 bases lay in between. CDR3 DNA, as far as it was read: TGCGCCAGCAGCTTAGGCAGGGCCAACACCGGGGAG. Protein product: CASSLGRANTGE. The entire CDR3 sequence reads CASSLGRANTGELFF.

This clone has at least ten counts. With the read ending 3 residues before the CDR3 end, the germline J gene is used to fill in that end. J is TRBJ1-2 and V is TRBV29-1, with 7 bases lining up with TRBD1. Per germline, CDR1 SQVTM and CDR2 ANQGSEA. After removal of 0 bases from V and 7 bases from J, the junction contained 2 bases not matched to a gene. The CDR3 runs 12 residues. The CDR3 spells CSVEDQGGGYTF. Incomplete CDR3 DNA: TGCAGCGTTGAAGATCAGGGGGGTGGC.

This clone was found many times. Read data end 3 residues before the CDR3 end; the end is taken from the germline J gene. The chain recombines TRBV30 with TRBJ1-2; the D gene is possibly TRBD1 (6 bases). There are 14 residues in the CDR3. Trimming cost V 2 bases and J 0 bases, with 10 bases left between them. The V gene's germline CDR1 is GTSNPN and CDR2 SVGIG (reference sequence). The CDR3 bases that were read are TGTGCCTGGAGTTCCGAGGGGGCTAACTATGGC. It is translated as CAWSSEGANYG. The full CDR3 is CAWSSEGANYGYTF.